These 10 T cell receptor beta chains were sequenced from one sample in a study of blood T cell repertoires in COVID-19. Here immunoSEQ multiplex PCR was the method, and the copy in TCRdb shows in-frame clones only, minus some. This table holds approximately 400,000 clones, more than 85% found once. The sample consisted of PBMCs or T cells enriched from blood (not recorded which). These receptors all come from a middle-aged woman who had been exposed to COVID-19.

The rearrangement links TRBV21-1 to TRBJ2-5; no DNA check was done on the table's D call, TRBD1. TRBV21-1 is a pseudogene locus. CDR3 length equals 15 residues. CDR3 loop: CASSGGQGSEETQYF. CDR3 bases: TGTGCCAGCAGCGGAGGACAGGGGAGTGAAGAGACCCAGTACTTC.

V usage is TRBV6-5 and J usage is TRBJ2-7; 9 nucleotides line up with TRBD1. The trim removed 6 bases at V and 1 base at J, leaving 7 bases unmatched. The CDR3 is 15 residues long. The V gene's germline CDR1 is MNHEY and CDR2 SVGAGI. The CDR3 DNA reads TGTGCCAGCAGCTCCCTCGGGACAGGGTCCTACGAGCAGTACTTC. Residues: CASSSLGTGSYEQYF.

This chain connects TRBV4-3 to TRBJ2-7, with 11 bases fitting TRBD2. There are 15 residues in the CDR3. CDR1 LGHNA and CDR2 YSLEER come from the germline V gene. Losses at the gene ends were 4 bases for V and 0 bases for J; bases not matched to a gene: 2. CDR3 in DNA: TGCGCCAGCAGCCGACTAGCGGGAAGCTCCTACGAGCAGTACTTC. It is translated as CASSRLAGSSYEQYF.

V is TRBV19 and J is TRBJ1-1; perhaps TRBD1 as D (5 bases). Germline V gene data show CDR1 as LNHDA and CDR2 as SQIVND (reference sequence). This CDR3 is 16 amino acids long. The V gene lost 7 bases and the J gene lost 1 base, with 19 bases spanning the gap. The chain's CDR3 is CASTPWGRAKNTEAFF. Here the CDR3 DNA reads TGTGCCAGTACCCCTTGGGGCAGGGCTAAGAACACTGAAGCTTTCTTT.

V is TRBV30 and J is TRBJ2-6; D gene ambiguous. Germline V gene sequence: CDR1 GTSNPN, CDR2 SVGIG (reference sequence). There are 14 residues in the CDR3. V lost 5 bases and J lost 0, with 8 bases in between. The CDR3 reads CAWATTSGANVLTF. The DNA of the CDR3 is TGTGCCTGGGCCACTACCTCTGGGGCCAACGTCCTGACTTTC. Together with reference TRBV30 and TRBJ2-6, the CDR3 gives the full variable domain: SQTIHQWPATLVQPVGSPLSLECTVEGTSNPNLYWYRQAAGRGLQLLFYSVGIGQISSEVPQNLSASRPQDRQFILSSKKLLLSDSGFYLCAWATTSGANVLTFGAGSRLTVL.

The chain couples TRBV5-4 to TRBJ1-1; D remains ambiguous. The length of the CDR3 is 15 residues. V gave up 4 bases and J gave up 0 bases, with 13 bases separating them. Germline CDR1 SGHNT, CDR2 YYREEE (reference sequence). As DNA, the CDR3 is TGTGCCAGCAGCCCCGAGAGGGTCATGAACACTGAAGCTTTCTTT. Translating gives CASSPERVMNTEAFF.

This chain links TRBV7-3 with TRBJ2-1, with 10 positions matching TRBD1. Germline-derived CDR1 and CDR2 are SGHTA and FQGTGA. There are 15 residues in the CDR3. V gave up 2 bases and J gave up 10 bases; unmatched junction bases: 8. Written as DNA, the CDR3 is TGTGCCAGCAGCTTAGACAGGGGGCAACTAAGGGAGCAGTTCTTC. This gives the protein CASSLDRGQLREQFF.

The chain uses TRBV5-1 and TRBJ2-7; D may be TRBD1 (5 bases). V lost 5 bases and J 5 bases, leaving 11 bases between the germline ends. The CDR3 extends over 12 amino acids. Germline CDR1 reads SGHRS; CDR2 reads YFSETQ. In nucleotides, the CDR3 is TGCGCCAGCAGGACAGAATGGGACGAGCAGTACTTC. Translated, it gives CASRTEWDEQYF.

This CDR3 reads CASSRDRVSGYTF. The CDR3 bases are TGCGCCAGCAGCCGTGACAGGGTCAGTGGCTACACCTTC. This rearrangement joins TRBV5-1 to TRBJ1-2; 7 bases map to TRBD1. V dropped 4 bases and J dropped 7; count of bases not matched to a gene: 7. The germline CDR1 and CDR2 sequences are SGHRS and YFSETQ. The CDR3 runs to 13 residues.

The chain recombines TRBV19 with TRBJ1-5, with D possibly TRBD1 on 5 matching bases. This CDR3 contains 15 residues. The germline V gene encodes CDR1 LNHDA and CDR2 SQIVND (reference sequence). V was trimmed by 7 bases and J by 2 bases, leaving 15 bases between them. CDR3 in DNA: TGTGCCAGTAACGACTGGGGGGTTGGCAATCAGCCCCAGCATTTT. As protein: CASNDWGVGNQPQHF.